These 32 T cell receptor beta chains were sequenced from one sample in a study of cytomegalovirus exposure and HLA in healthy donors. PCR primers comprised 60 Vbeta and 13 Jbeta primers. Clones were read by immunoSEQ multiplex PCR, and TCRdb kept only the in-frame ones, dropping some. The sample has about 140,000 clones, about three fifths seen once. Sequencing was carried out using PBMCs. The source of these receptors is a male donor in good health and CMV-seronegative.

This clone was seen only a few times. The rearrangement links TRBV4-2 to TRBJ2-7; 8 nucleotides align to TRBD1. V lost 2 bases to trimming and J lost 4 bases; unmatched junction nucleotides: 7. Germline V CDR1 and CDR2: LGHNA, YNFKEQ. The CDR3 is made up of 15 amino acids. The CDR3 protein is CASSQPRDRSYEQYF. Here the CDR3 DNA reads TGTGCCAGCAGCCAACCCCGGGACAGGAGTTACGAGCAGTACTTC.

The chain combines TRBV18 with TRBJ2-7; 10 bases are a match to TRBD1. Germline V gene sequence: CDR1 KGHSH, CDR2 LQKENI. The V and J ends lost 0 bases and 5 bases, in that order; junction bases with no gene match: 1. The CDR3 consists of 14 residues. CDR3 in amino acids: CASSPPGTGDEQYF. DNA of the CDR3: TGTGCCAGCTCACCACCCGGGACAGGGGACGAGCAGTACTTC. The complete variable domain, with remaining parts taken from reference TRBV18 and TRBJ2-7, reads NAGVMQNPRHLVRRRGQEARLRCSPMKGHSHVYWYRQLPEEGLKFMVYLQKENIIDESGMPKERFSAEFPKEGPSILRIQQVVRGDSAAYFCASSPPGTGDEQYFGPGTRLTVT.

The rearrangement uses TRBV4-1 and TRBJ2-5, with D perhaps matching TRBD2 (7 bases). The length of the CDR3 is 17 residues. V lost 5 bases and J lost 1, with 20 bases in between. Looked up from germline, CDR1 is MGHRA and CDR2 is YSYEKL. CDR3 sequence (DNA): TGCGCCAGCAGCAAGACCGACCCCGGGGGGCGCCAAGAGACCCAGTACTTC. Translated: CASSKTDPGGRQETQYF.

The chain carries TRBV7-5 and TRBJ1-1; the table's D gene call, TRBD1, was not cross checked with the DNA. TRBV7-5 is recorded as a pseudogene. The CDR3 runs to 14 residues. The CDR3 DNA sequence: TGTGCCAGAAGCGCTCGACAGGTAAGAACTGAAGCTTTCTTT. Encoded protein: CARSARQVRTEAFF.

V usage is TRBV28 and J usage is TRBJ2-7; a weak D match, TRBD2 (5 bases). The germline CDR1 and CDR2 sequences are MDHEN and SYDVKM. CDR3 length equals 14 residues. Trimming removed 5 bases at V and 4 bases at J, with 15 bases between. The CDR3 sequence: CASSLRGLDYEQYF. The CDR3 DNA reads TGTGCCAGCAGTCTCCGGGGTCTTGATTACGAGCAGTACTTC.

This clone has a handful of counts. The chain joins TRBV5-4 to TRBJ2-7, with TRBD2 matching over 7 bases. Losses at the gene ends were 3 bases for V and 3 bases for J; bases not matched to a gene: 9. Per germline, CDR1 SGHNT and CDR2 YYREEE (reference sequence). This CDR3 region has 15 residues. CDR3: CASSSGGRANYEQYF. CDR3 nucleotide sequence: TGTGCCAGCAGCTCCGGAGGGAGGGCTAACTACGAGCAGTACTTC.

The chain joins TRBV5-1 to TRBJ2-3; possible D gene TRBD1, 6 bases. The CDR3 runs 16 residues. V was cut by 0 bases and J by 0 bases, with 11 bases left in between. Per germline, CDR1 SGHRS and CDR2 YFSETQ. In DNA form, the CDR3 reads TGCGCCAGCAGCTTGGAGGTGACAGGAAGCACAGATACGCAGTATTTT. Translated: CASSLEVTGSTDTQYF.

This clone showed up just a few times. This sequence joins TRBV6-1 and TRBJ1-3; tentatively, D is TRBD1 (5 bases). Trimming took 11 bases from V and 2 from J, leaving 16 bases between them. Looked up from germline, CDR1 is MNHNS and CDR2 is SASEGT. This CDR3 has 14 amino acids. The CDR3 DNA follows: TGTGCCGGTGGGGTGGGGGGACCTGGAAACACCATATATTTT. As protein: CAGGVGGPGNTIYF.

The chain couples TRBV6-1 to TRBJ1-6, with D maybe TRBD1 (5 bases). Trimming took off 3 bases at V and 0 bases at J, with 9 bases between the two ends. The CDR3 consists of 16 residues. Germline CDR1 reads MNHNS; CDR2 reads SASEGT. The CDR3 here is CASSDYRSSYNSPLHF. CDR3 nucleotide sequence: TGTGCCAGCAGTGACTACAGGAGCTCCTATAATTCACCCCTCCACTTT.

This clone has just one count. The chain uses TRBV19 and TRBJ2-7, with 8 bases aligning to TRBD1. Germline values: CDR1 LNHDA, CDR2 SQIVND (reference sequence). The CDR3 contains 16 residues. Trimming at V came to 5 bases and at J to 2 bases, leaving 11 bases not matched to a gene. CDR3 in DNA: TGTGCCAGTAGTGCGCCAGGGGGCGCGACTCCCTACGAGCAGTACTTC. It translates to CASSAPGGATPYEQYF.

This clone showed up just a few times. This sequence joins TRBV9 and TRBJ2-3, with 13 bases aligning to TRBD2. Looked up from germline, CDR1 is SGDLS and CDR2 is YYNGEE. With 3 bases clipped from V and 4 bases from J, the junction kept 5 bases outside the gene matches. CDR3 length: 16 residues. The CDR3 loop reads CASSEGLAGISDTQYF. The CDR3 DNA follows: TGTGCCAGCAGCGAGGGACTAGCGGGGATATCAGATACGCAGTATTTT. The variable domain in full, completed from reference TRBV9 and TRBJ2-3, reads DSGVTQTPKHLITATGQRVTLRCSPRSGDLSVYWYQQSLDQGLQFLIQYYNGEERAKGNILERFSAQQFPDLHSELNLSSLELGDSALYFCASSEGLAGISDTQYFGPGTRLTVL.

The V gene is TRBV7-2, the J gene TRBJ2-1; perhaps TRBD2 as D (6 bases). The ends were cut back, 3 bases at V and 7 bases at J, with 13 bases in the middle. Germline values: CDR1 SGHTA, CDR2 FQGNSA. This CDR3 contains 14 residues. The CDR3 spells CASSFRRGWNEQFF. The DNA for the CDR3 is TGTGCCAGCAGCTTTCGGAGGGGTTGGAATGAGCAGTTCTTC.

This clone was counted a few times. V is TRBV4-1 and J is TRBJ1-1; D remains ambiguous. This CDR3 has 13 residues. Germline V lookup: CDR1 MGHRA, CDR2 YSYEKL. Trimming removed 1 base from V and 3 bases from J, with 6 bases in between. This CDR3 is CASSQGRDTEAFF. CDR3 DNA sequence: TGCGCCAGCAGCCAAGGTCGGGACACTGAAGCTTTCTTT.

This clone occurred a few times. The rearrangement joins TRBV21-1 to TRBJ2-1; TRBD2, the D gene given by the table, was not confirmed from the DNA. TRBV21-1 is a listed pseudogene. The CDR3 runs 18 residues. CDR3 nucleotides: TGTGCCAGCAGCACCCTAGATAAGGCACTAGCGGGGTACAATGAGCAGTTCTTC. Its translation is CASSTLDKALAGYNEQFF.

The chain couples TRBV6-1 to TRBJ2-7; 10 nucleotides agree with TRBD1. V lost 7 bases and J lost 3; bases outside the gene matches: 6. CDR3 length: 14 amino acids. Germline V gives CDR1 MNHNS, CDR2 SASEGT. The CDR3 region is CASNLTGGNYEQYF. The CDR3 nucleotides are TGTGCCAGCAACCTGACAGGGGGCAACTACGAGCAGTACTTC.

The chain is built from TRBV2 and TRBJ1-1; 7 bases match TRBD1. The CDR3 has 15 amino acids. The V gene's germline CDR1 is SNHLY and CDR2 FYNNEI. With 7 bases clipped from V and 4 bases from J, the junction kept 12 bases outside the gene matches. The CDR3, as DNA: TGTGCCAGCACTTCGCGACAGGGTGGCTTCACTGAAGCTTTCTTT. It translates to CASTSRQGGFTEAFF.

In this sample, this clone turned up a few times. The gene calls are TRBV5-6 and TRBJ2-5, with D unresolved. The J call may be incorrect, as the DNA end agrees better with TRBJ2-7. The CDR3 is 13 residues long. Germline-derived CDR1 and CDR2 are SGHDT and YYEEEE. CDR3 protein: CASSLGYAYEQYF. CDR3 in DNA: TGTGCCAGCAGCTTGGGTTATGCCTACGAGCAGTACTTC.

The genes are TRBV5-1 and TRBJ2-5; 8 bases fit TRBD2. This CDR3 is built from 15 residues. Per germline, CDR1 SGHRS and CDR2 YFSETQ. J lost 2 bases, V lost 5 bases, and 8 bases had no gene match. The CDR3 region has the DNA TGCGCCAGCAGTAGGAATAGCGGGGAGCAAGAGACCCAGTACTTC. This translates into CASSRNSGEQETQYF.

The chain's CDR3 is CASSFGQSYEQYF. The CDR3 region has the DNA TGTGCCAGCAGTTTCGGACAGTCCTACGAGCAGTACTTC. V usage is TRBV27 and J usage is TRBJ2-7; a possible D gene is TRBD1 (6 bases). The CDR3 totals 13 residues. Germline CDR1 is MNHEY and CDR2 is SMNVEV (reference sequence). Trimming removed 3 bases from V and 1 base from J, with 7 bases in between.

This clone came up a few times. This chain connects TRBV7-2 to TRBJ2-2; TRBD1 is a possible D gene (7 bases). There are 15 residues in the CDR3. CDR1 is SGHTA, CDR2 FQGNSA, per germline. V lost 2 bases, J lost 7 bases, and 14 bases lay in between. The CDR3 DNA reads as TGTGCCAGCAGCTTACACCAGGGGGGTAGCGGGGAGCTGTTTTTT. It encodes CASSLHQGGSGELFF.

V usage is TRBV25-1 and J usage is TRBJ1-2; 10 bases are a match to TRBD1. The CDR3 extends over 15 amino acids. V shed 6 bases, J shed 0 bases, and the junction held 4 bases outside the gene matches. CDR1 is MGHDK and CDR2 is SYGVNS in the germline V gene. This chain's CDR3 is CASRETGGTNYGYTF. DNA of the CDR3: TGTGCCAGCAGAGAGACAGGGGGCACTAACTATGGCTACACCTTC.

The chain links TRBV7-9 to TRBJ2-3; 7 nucleotides match TRBD1. Germline V gene lookup returns CDR1 SEHNR and CDR2 FQNEAQ (reference sequence). J gave up 0 bases and V 3 bases, and 9 bases lay outside the gene matches. The CDR3 extends over 17 amino acids. In DNA, the CDR3 is TGTGCCAGCAGCTTCGTCGGGACAGACACTAGCACAGATACGCAGTATTTT. It yields the protein CASSFVGTDTSTDTQYF.

The chain uses TRBV7-6 and TRBJ2-2; tentatively, D is TRBD1 (6 bases). CDR3 length: 16 amino acids. Trimming cost V 5 bases and J 5 bases, with 18 bases left between them. Germline V gene lookup returns CDR1 SGHVS and CDR2 FNYEAQ. Here the CDR3 reads CASSAQQGITTGELFF. The DNA for the CDR3 is TGTGCCAGCAGCGCCCAACAGGGTATAACGACCGGGGAGCTGTTTTTT.

The chain joins TRBV5-1 to TRBJ2-7, with a tentative D call TRBD2 (5 bases). CDR1 is SGHRS, CDR2 YFSETQ, per germline. CDR3 length: 14 amino acids. The germline V and J ends were trimmed by 2 bases and 3 bases, with 12 bases remaining between them. Here the CDR3 reads CASSFDGEYYEQYF. Written as DNA, the CDR3 is TGCGCCAGCAGCTTCGACGGGGAATACTACGAGCAGTACTTC.

The chain recombines TRBV7-3 with TRBJ2-5; tentative D call: TRBD1 (5 bases). Germline loops: CDR1 SGHTA, CDR2 FQGTGA. The CDR3 contains 14 residues. With 5 bases removed from V and 1 base from J, the gap between germline ends came to 11 bases. Here the CDR3 DNA reads TGTGCCAGCAGCCGACAGCCAGGCCAAGAGACCCAGTACTTC. This translates into CASSRQPGQETQYF. The variable domain in full, with the rest retrieved from reference TRBV7-3 and TRBJ2-5, is GAGVSQTPSNKVTEKGKYVELRCDPISGHTALYWYRQSLGQGPEFLIYFQGTGAADDSGLPNDRFFAVRPEGSVSTLKIQRTERGDSAVYLCASSRQPGQETQYFGPGTRLLVL.

On this clone: The DNA is left out, because the CDR3 cannot be placed on it with certainty; the CDR3 is given as TCRdb lists it. The chain combines TRBV5-6 with TRBJ2-6; TRBD1 reflects the table's D call only, with no check against the DNA. Germline values: CDR1 SGHDT, CDR2 YYEEEE. The CDR3 extends over 17 residues, inclusive of both ends. Here the CDR3 reads CASSLWGQGAGANVLPF.

J is TRBJ1-2 and V is TRBV5-1; D may be TRBD1 (5 bases). V lost 3 bases and J 12 bases, leaving 15 bases between the germline ends. CDR3 length: 12 amino acids. Germline assignment: CDR1 SGHRS and CDR2 YFSETQ. The CDR3 DNA reads TGCGCCAGCAGCTCCGGGGGGGAGCGCCACACCTTC. Translated, it gives CASSSGGERHTF.

The chain employs TRBV15 and TRBJ2-7; D is possibly TRBD2 (6 bases). This CDR3 has 15 residues. Trimming shortened V by 1 base and J by 6 bases, and 16 bases separated the two germline ends. From germline, CDR1 is LNHNV and CDR2 YYDKDF (reference sequence). DNA of the CDR3: TGTGCCACCAGCAGAGGACGGGGGATAGGCCGCGAGCAGTACTTC. Translation: CATSRGRGIGREQYF. Complete variable domain (other parts from reference TRBV15 and TRBJ2-7): DAMVIQNPRYQVTQFGKPVTLSCSQTLNHNVMYWYQQKSSQAPKLLFHYYDKDFNNEADTPDNFQSRRPNTSFCFLDIRSPGLGDTAMYLCATSRGRGIGREQYFGPGTRLTVT.

This clone has only a few counts. V is TRBV18 and J is TRBJ2-6; 7 bases are shared with TRBD1. The CDR3 has 18 residues. V shed 6 bases, J shed 0 bases, and the junction held 11 bases outside the gene matches. Germline V gene data show CDR1 as KGHSH and CDR2 as LQKENI. This CDR3 is CASSQPGQSLSGANVLTF. CDR3 in DNA: TGTGCCAGCTCTCAGCCGGGACAGAGTCTCTCTGGGGCCAACGTCCTGACTTTC.

The chain uses TRBV5-1 and TRBJ2-7; D not certain. V lost 4 bases and J lost 6, with 17 bases in between. The CDR3 sequence is 14 residues long. Germline assignment: CDR1 SGHRS and CDR2 YFSETQ. Here the CDR3 reads CASSLQTTGSEQYF. CDR3 sequence (DNA): TGCGCCAGCAGCCTGCAAACGACGGGTTCCGAGCAGTACTTC.

The chain has TRBV11-2 and TRBJ1-6; 7 bases fit TRBD1. After removal of 2 bases from V and 7 bases from J, the junction contained 5 bases not matched to a gene. The CDR3 runs to 15 residues. Germline V CDR1 and CDR2: SGHAT, FQNNGV. The DNA for the CDR3 is TGTGCCAGCAGCTTACTGGGACAGCCCAATTCACCCCTCCACTTT. Translation gives CASSLLGQPNSPLHF.

The chain combines TRBV6-5 with TRBJ2-1; TRBD1 is a possible D gene (5 bases). Trimming cost V 4 bases and J 5 bases, with 9 bases left between them. This CDR3 contains 13 residues. Germline V CDR1 and CDR2: MNHEY, SVGAGI. The CDR3 coding sequence is TGTGCCAGCAGTTTAAACAGGAACAATGAGCAGTTCTTC. Amino acids: CASSLNRNNEQFF.